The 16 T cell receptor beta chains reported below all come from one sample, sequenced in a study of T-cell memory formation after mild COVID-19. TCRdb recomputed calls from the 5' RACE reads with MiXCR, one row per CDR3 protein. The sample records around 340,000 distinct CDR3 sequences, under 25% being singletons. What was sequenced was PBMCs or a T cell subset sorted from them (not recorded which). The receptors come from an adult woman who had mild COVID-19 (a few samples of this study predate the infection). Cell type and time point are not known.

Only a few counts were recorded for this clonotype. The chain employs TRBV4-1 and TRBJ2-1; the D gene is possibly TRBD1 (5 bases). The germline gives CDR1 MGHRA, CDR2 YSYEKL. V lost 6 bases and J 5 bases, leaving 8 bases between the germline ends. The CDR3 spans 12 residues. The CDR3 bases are TGCGCCAGCAGGGGGCGCAACAATGAGCAGTTCTTC. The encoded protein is CASRGRNNEQFF.

This CDR3 reads CASSPSTATYEQYF. In nucleotides, the CDR3 is TGTGCCAGCTCACCATCGACAGCAACCTACGAGCAGTACTTC. V usage is TRBV18 and J usage is TRBJ2-7; TRBD1 might be the D (5 bases). CDR1 is KGHSH and CDR2 is LQKENI in the germline V gene. V dropped 2 bases and J dropped 2 bases, with 10 bases sitting between them. The CDR3 totals 14 residues.

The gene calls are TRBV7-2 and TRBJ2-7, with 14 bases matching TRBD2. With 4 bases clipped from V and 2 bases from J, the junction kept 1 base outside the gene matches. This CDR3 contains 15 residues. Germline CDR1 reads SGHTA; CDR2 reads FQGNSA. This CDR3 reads CASSSTSGRAYEQYF. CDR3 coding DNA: TGTGCCAGCAGCTCGACTAGCGGGAGGGCCTACGAGCAGTACTTC.

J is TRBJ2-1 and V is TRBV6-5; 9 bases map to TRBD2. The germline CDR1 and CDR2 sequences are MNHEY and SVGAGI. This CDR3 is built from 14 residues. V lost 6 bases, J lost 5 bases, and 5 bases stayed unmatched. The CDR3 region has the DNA TGTGCCAGCAGATTAGCGGGGGTCGACAATGAGCAGTTCTTC. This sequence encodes CASRLAGVDNEQFF.

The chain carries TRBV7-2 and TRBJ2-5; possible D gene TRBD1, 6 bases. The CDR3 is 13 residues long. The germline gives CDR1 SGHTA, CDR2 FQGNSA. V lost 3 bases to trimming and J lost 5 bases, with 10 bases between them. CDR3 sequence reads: CASSFPGVETQYF. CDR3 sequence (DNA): TGTGCCAGCAGCTTTCCAGGGGTGGAGACCCAGTACTTC.

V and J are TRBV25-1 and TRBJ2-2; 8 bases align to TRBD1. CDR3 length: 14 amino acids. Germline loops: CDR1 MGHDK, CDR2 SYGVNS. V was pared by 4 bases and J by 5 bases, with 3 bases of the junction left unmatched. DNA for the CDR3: TGTGCCAGCAGTGGGCAGGGGGCGACCGGGGAGCTGTTTTTT. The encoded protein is CASSGQGATGELFF.

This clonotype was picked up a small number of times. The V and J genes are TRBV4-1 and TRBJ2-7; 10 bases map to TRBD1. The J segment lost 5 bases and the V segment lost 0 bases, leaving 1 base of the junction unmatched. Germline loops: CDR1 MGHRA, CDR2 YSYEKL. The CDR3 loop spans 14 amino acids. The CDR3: CASSQETGGDEQYF. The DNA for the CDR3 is TGCGCCAGCAGCCAAGAGACAGGGGGCGACGAGCAGTACTTC.

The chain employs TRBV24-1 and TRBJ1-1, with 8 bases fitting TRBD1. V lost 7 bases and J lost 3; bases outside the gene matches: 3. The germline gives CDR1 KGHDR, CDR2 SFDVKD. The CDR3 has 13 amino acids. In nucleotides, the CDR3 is TGTGCCACCAGGACAGGGGAATACACTGAAGCTTTCTTT. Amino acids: CATRTGEYTEAFF.

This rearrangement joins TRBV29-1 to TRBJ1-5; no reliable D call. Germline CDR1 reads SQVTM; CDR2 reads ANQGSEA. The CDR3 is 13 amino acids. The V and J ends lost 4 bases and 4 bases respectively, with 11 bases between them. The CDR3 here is CSVVTSGNQPQHF. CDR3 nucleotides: TGCAGCGTTGTTACGTCTGGGAATCAGCCCCAGCATTTT.

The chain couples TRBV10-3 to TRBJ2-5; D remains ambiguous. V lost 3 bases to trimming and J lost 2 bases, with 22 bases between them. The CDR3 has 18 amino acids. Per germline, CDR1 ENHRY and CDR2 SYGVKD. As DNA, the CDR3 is TGTGCCATCAGTGATGGGGTCGCCGCGCCAAGAACTCAAGAGACCCAGTACTTC. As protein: CAISDGVAAPRTQETQYF.

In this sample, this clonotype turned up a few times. The CDR3 spells CASSFHRDDYTF. The CDR3 DNA reads TGCGCCAGCAGCTTCCACAGGGATGACTACACCTTC. The chain employs TRBV5-1 and TRBJ1-2; TRBD1 might be the D (6 bases). V lost 2 bases and J 10 bases, leaving 12 bases between the germline ends. Germline assignment: CDR1 SGHRS and CDR2 YFSETQ. The CDR3 extends over 12 amino acids.

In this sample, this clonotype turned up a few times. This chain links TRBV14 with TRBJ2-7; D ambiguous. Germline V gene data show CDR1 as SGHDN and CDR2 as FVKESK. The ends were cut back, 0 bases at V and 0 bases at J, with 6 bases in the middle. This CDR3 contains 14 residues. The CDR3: CASSQDKVSYEQYF. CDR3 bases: TGTGCCAGCAGCCAAGATAAGGTCTCCTACGAGCAGTACTTC.

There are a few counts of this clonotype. The CDR3 spells CASSVSGSGELFF. Here the CDR3 DNA reads TGTGCCAGCAGCGTTTCAGGGTCCGGGGAGCTGTTTTTT. The rearrangement uses TRBV9 and TRBJ2-2; D possibly corresponds to TRBD1 (5 bases). The V end lost 2 bases, the J end lost 6 bases, and 8 bases lay between the germline ends. CDR3 size: 13 residues. Germline V lookup: CDR1 SGDLS, CDR2 YYNGEE.

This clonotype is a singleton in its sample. The CDR3 DNA sequence: TGTGCCATCAGTGAGTCGAGACTAGCGGGGGGGATTGTCGATGAGCAGTTCTTC. The encoded protein is CAISESRLAGGIVDEQFF. This chain joins TRBV10-3 and TRBJ2-1; the match to TRBD2 covers 14 bases. Losses at the gene ends were 0 bases for V and 8 bases for J; bases not matched to a gene: 9. The CDR3 contains 18 residues. Germline CDR1 ENHRY, CDR2 SYGVKD.

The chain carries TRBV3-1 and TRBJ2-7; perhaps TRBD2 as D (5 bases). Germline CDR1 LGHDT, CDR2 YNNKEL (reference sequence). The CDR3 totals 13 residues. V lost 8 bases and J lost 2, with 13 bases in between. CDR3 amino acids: CASSWEPPYEQYF. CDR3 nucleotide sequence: TGTGCCAGCTCTTGGGAGCCGCCCTACGAGCAGTACTTC.

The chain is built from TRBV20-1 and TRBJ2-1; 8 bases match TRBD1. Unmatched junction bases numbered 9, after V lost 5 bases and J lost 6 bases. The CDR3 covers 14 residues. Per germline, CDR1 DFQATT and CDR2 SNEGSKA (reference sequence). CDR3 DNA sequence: TGCAGTGCTTACCAGGGGGCAAGCGGCAATGAGCAGTTCTTC. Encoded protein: CSAYQGASGNEQFF.